This T cell receptor (beta chain) emerged from a study of tumor-infiltrating lymphocytes in primary liver carcinoma. For the study at large: Samples returned roughly 3.5 to 8 million productive TCRbeta reads each. Read depth did not differ significantly between tissue types.

As regards this clonotype: Its antigen is currently unknown.

Starting material of roughly 550 ng total RNA yielded TCR beta cDNA via a constant-region primer. Libraries for TCR beta were built through three nested multiplex PCR rounds, which together made up a slightly modified ARM-PCR procedure. TCRdb reprocessed the multiplex PCR reads via MiXCR and lists one record per CDR3 protein. The sample lists fewer than 350,000 distinct CDR3 sequences, 50% to 70% seen once, with roughly 9% in the top ten. Findings and limits, study-wide: Tumor samples exhibited a significantly greater top-250-clone fraction than blood samples (p = 0.039). Tumor-adjacent and tumor-blood pairs displayed less overlap than did pairs of tumor regions.

In addition to blood RNA drawn from unsorted whole blood, germline DNA was extracted. This TCR was sampled from a man in his forties with primary liver carcinoma and hepatitis B virus infection. The sample taken for sequencing was peripheral blood.

CDR3 nucleotide sequence: TGTGCCAGCAGCTACGGGACTGGGGGCGGTGAGCAGTTCTTC. Amino acids: CASSYGTGGGEQFF. The chain uses TRBV11-1 and TRBJ2-1; D is tentatively TRBD1 or TRBD2 (6 bases each). This CDR3 contains 14 residues. The ends were cut back, 4 bases at V and 9 bases at J, with 16 bases in the middle. Per germline, CDR1 SGHAT and CDR2 FQDESV (reference sequence).